These 6 T cell receptor beta chains came from one sample sequenced in a study of monozygotic twins with cystic fibrosis. Data came from immunoSEQ multiplex PCR; TCRdb stores just in-frame clones and leaves some out. The repertoire holds approximately 25,000 clones, with 75% to 95% as singletons. Sequencing was performed on blood. Receptor source: a girl aged 2-9 years with cystic fibrosis.

V usage is TRBV6-5 and J usage is TRBJ2-3; D is ambiguous. V dropped 6 bases and J dropped 6 bases, with 10 bases sitting between them. CDR1 and CDR2 from the germline V gene are MNHEY and SVGAGI. This CDR3 has 12 amino acids. Here the CDR3 reads CASSPRPDTQYF. CDR3 coding DNA: TGTGCCAGCAGCCCTAGGCCGGATACGCAGTATTTT.

The J gene is TRBJ1-6, the V gene TRBV6-5; D might be TRBD1 (6 bases). Germline values: CDR1 MNHEY, CDR2 SVGAGI. This CDR3 has 15 residues. Trimming removed 5 bases at V and 9 bases at J, with 17 bases between. The CDR3 DNA sequence: TGTGCCAGCAGTCACGCCCGGACAGACGGTTCACCCCTCCACTTT. It specifies CASSHARTDGSPLHF.

The genes are TRBV6-5 and TRBJ1-1, with D hard to call. V was shortened by 5 bases and J by 13 bases, with 17 bases between the two germline ends. CDR1 is MNHEY and CDR2 is SVGAGI in the germline V gene. The CDR3 consists of 12 residues. CDR3 nucleotides: TGTGCCAGCAGTCCCACTTTTGCTCACGGTTTCTTT. It codes for CASSPTFAHGFF.

This clone was detected only once. This chain uses TRBV6-5 with TRBJ1-1; TRBD1 matches at 9 bases. CDR3 size: 14 residues. Germline V CDR1 and CDR2: MNHEY, SVGAGI. J was trimmed by 1 base and V by 7 bases; bases with no gene match: 4. Here the CDR3 DNA reads TGTGCCAGCATACAGGGGGCAGAGAACACTGAAGCTTTCTTT. Amino acids: CASIQGAENTEAFF.

V is TRBV2 and J is TRBJ1-3; D ambiguous. The V and J ends lost 0 bases and 0 bases respectively, with 9 bases between them. CDR3 length: 16 amino acids. Germline CDR1 and CDR2: SNHLY and FYNNEI. CDR3 sequence: CASSEAVGYSGNTIYF. As DNA, the CDR3 is TGTGCCAGCAGTGAAGCAGTCGGTTACTCTGGAAACACCATATATTTT.

This sequence joins TRBV5-1 and TRBJ2-3; tentative D call: TRBD1 (6 bases). The CDR3 loop spans 16 amino acids. Germline V gene data show CDR1 as SGHRS and CDR2 as YFSETQ. V lost 4 bases to trimming and J lost 0 bases, with 15 bases between them. The CDR3 sequence: CASSLGTNPSTDTQYF. DNA of the CDR3: TGCGCCAGCAGCCTGGGGACAAACCCTAGCACAGATACGCAGTATTTT.